This T cell receptor (beta chain) comes out of a study of T-cell memory formation after mild COVID-19. Study overall: Largely donor-specific TCR clusters were found. Whole-study results and caveats: Several responding clones turned up in pre-infection memory, indicating that cross-reactive memory may have taken part. CD4+ bias marked clones expanding day 15 to 37, unlike balanced contracting clones.

Barcoded TCR alpha and TCR beta cDNA libraries with UMIs came from 5'RACE using constant-segment primers. TCRdb processed the 5' RACE reads anew with MiXCR; each CDR3 protein has one entry. The sample holds around 99,000 distinct CDR3 sequences, around an eighth seen once. The CDR3 consists of 15 residues. The V end was cut by 4 bases, the J end by 1 base, with 16 bases between. Germline V gene data show CDR1 as SQVTM and CDR2 as ANQGSEA. Comment on this clonotype: Antigen unknown.

The rearrangement links TRBV29-1 to TRBJ2-5; D is uncertain. Specimen: PBMCs or a T cell subset sorted from them (not recorded which). The TCR originated in a man aged 18 to 29 who had mild COVID-19 (a few samples of this study predate the infection). Cell type and time point are not known. The CDR3 protein is CSVGPPLGTQETQYF. CDR3 coding DNA: TGCAGCGTTGGGCCCCCCCTCGGTACCCAAGAGACCCAGTACTTC.